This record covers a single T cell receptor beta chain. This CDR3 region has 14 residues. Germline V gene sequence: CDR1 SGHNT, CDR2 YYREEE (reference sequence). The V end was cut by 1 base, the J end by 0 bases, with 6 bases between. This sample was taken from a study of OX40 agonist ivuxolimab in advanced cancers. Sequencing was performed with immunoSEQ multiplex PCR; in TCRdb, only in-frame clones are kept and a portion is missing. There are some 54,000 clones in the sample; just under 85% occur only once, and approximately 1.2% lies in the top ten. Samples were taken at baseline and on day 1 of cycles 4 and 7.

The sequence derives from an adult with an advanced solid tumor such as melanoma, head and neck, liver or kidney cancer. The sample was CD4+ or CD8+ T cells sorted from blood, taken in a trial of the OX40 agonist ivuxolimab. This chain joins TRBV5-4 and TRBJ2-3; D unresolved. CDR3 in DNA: TGTGCCAGCAGCTTGCAGGCTAGCACAGATACGCAGTATTTT. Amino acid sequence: CASSLQASTDTQYF.